This T cell receptor beta chain was captured by sequencing in a study of sequential checkpoint blockade in melanoma. Background on the study: Maintenance nivolumab came after either treatment sequence.

There are a few counts of this clone. The data were produced by immunoSEQ multiplex PCR, yet TCRdb's version contains in-frame clones alone and is incomplete. The data hold several thousand clones, with about 25% observed a single time. After removal of 3 bases from V and 4 bases from J, the junction contained 4 bases not matched to a gene. The CDR3 loop spans 15 amino acids. Per the germline V gene, CDR1 is SGDLS and CDR2 is YYNGEE. Treatment meaning: randomized to nivolumab then ipilimumab (arm A) or the reverse (arm B). None of the patients previously received DNA-damaging chemotherapy. Sequencing was performed on tumor tissue (inferred from file names), taken from a patient given nivolumab and ipilimumab in sequence. The TCR originated in a human donor with melanoma. This chain connects TRBV9 to TRBJ2-1, with TRBD2 matching 10 bases. The CDR3 protein is CASSGGLARYNEQFF. The CDR3 bases are TGTGCCAGCAGCGGGGGACTAGCGAGATACAATGAGCAGTTCTTC.